Presented here are 6 T cell receptor beta chains from one specimen sequenced in a study of CD8+ T cells in alopecia areata. In each case, RNA was isolated and then reverse transcribed into cDNA as the sequencing template. Data came from immunoSEQ multiplex PCR; TCRdb stores just in-frame clones and leaves some out. The sample shows fewer than 150,000 clones, 58% of them seen only once. The sample consisted of CD4+ T cells sorted from blood, taken at week 0. These receptors came from a human donor with alopecia areata.

This clone was detected a few times. The V and J genes are TRBV7-3 and TRBJ2-5, with 13 bases identical to TRBD2. The trim removed 3 bases at V and 0 bases at J, leaving 7 bases unmatched. Germline CDR1 SGHTA, CDR2 FQGTGA. The CDR3 runs 18 residues. The CDR3 bases are TGTGCCAGCAGCTTGGGACTAGCGGGGACCCGGTACCAAGAGACCCAGTACTTC. Protein product: CASSLGLAGTRYQETQYF.

The chain has TRBV28 and TRBJ2-3; D is undetermined. The CDR3 loop spans 12 amino acids. V dropped 8 bases and J dropped 0 bases, with 6 bases sitting between them. Per the germline V gene, CDR1 is MDHEN and CDR2 is SYDVKM. The CDR3 nucleotides read TGTGCCAGCGCTGCTAGCACAGATACGCAGTATTTT. Translating it yields CASAASTDTQYF.

The chain joins TRBV11-1 to TRBJ2-7; 11 positions agree with TRBD2. J lost 4 bases, V lost 5 bases, and 7 bases had no gene match. Per the germline V gene, CDR1 is SGHAT and CDR2 is FQDESV (reference sequence). This CDR3 spans 15 amino acids. The DNA of the CDR3 is TGTGCCAGCAGCGCGCGACTAGCGGGGAAGTACGAGCAGTACTTC. It codes for CASSARLAGKYEQYF.

This clone was found a few times. Other DNA variants within this sample encode the same CDR3. This chain uses TRBV29-1 with TRBJ1-5; D is ambiguous. The germline V and J ends were trimmed by 4 bases and 0 bases, with 4 bases remaining between them. CDR3 length: 12 amino acids. Germline CDR1 reads SQVTM; CDR2 reads ANQGSEA. CDR3 sequence reads: CSVGGSNQPQHF. In nucleotides, the CDR3 is TGCAGCGTTGGAGGTAGCAATCAGCCCCAGCATTTT.

A single count supports this clone. The V gene is TRBV5-1, the J gene TRBJ2-3; D assignment may be TRBD1 or TRBD2 (5 bases each). This CDR3 contains 15 residues. V shed 0 bases and J shed 5 bases, with 13 bases lying between them. The germline V gene has CDR1 SGHRS and CDR2 YFSETQ. CDR3 in amino acids: CASSLEGPSGDTQYF. The CDR3 nucleotides are TGCGCCAGCAGCTTGGAGGGACCATCAGGAGATACGCAGTATTTT. Full variable domain (remainder filled in from reference TRBV5-1 and TRBJ2-3): KAGVTQTPRYLIKTRGQQVTLSCSPISGHRSVSWYQQTPGQGLQFLFEYFSETQRNKGNFPGRFSGRQFSNSRSEMNVSTLELGDSALYLCASSLEGPSGDTQYFGPGTRLTVL.

V is TRBV28 and J is TRBJ2-5, with TRBD1 matching over 11 bases. Germline CDR1 is MDHEN and CDR2 is SYDVKM. Unmatched junction bases numbered 6, after V lost 5 bases and J lost 7 bases. The CDR3 loop spans 14 amino acids. This CDR3 is CASSAPGQGVTQYF. CDR3 nucleotides: TGTGCCAGCAGTGCGCCGGGACAGGGGGTGACCCAGTACTTC. Filled out from reference TRBV28 and TRBJ2-5, the complete variable domain reads DVKVTQSSRYLVKRTGEKVFLECVQDMDHENMFWYRQDPGLGLRLIYFSYDVKMKEKGDIPEGYSVSREKKERFSLILESASTNQTSMYLCASSAPGQGVTQYFGPGTRLLVL.